This T cell receptor beta chain was sequenced in a study of beta chain features in type 1 diabetes. A CD45RO/CCR7/CD25/CD127/CD95/CD27 panel sorted naive, central memory, regulatory and stem cell-like memory CD4+ cells. TCRB transcripts that were expressed got sequenced, as all of the isolated RNA had been reverse transcribed. Roughly 3.5 million reads per sample were averaged for naive, central memory and regulatory samples. Using immunoSEQ multiplex PCR, the repertoire was profiled, and TCRdb retains in-frame clones only, with some absent. Found here are about 360,000 clones, around 12% of them singletons; the top ten hold under 0.02%. The sequenced material came from naive CD4+ T cells from blood. This TCR derives from a man between 18 and 35 years old in good health.

DNA for the CDR3: TGTGCCAGCAGCCCCAGGAGGGGATCCGGCTACACCTTC. Translating gives CASSPRRGSGYTF. This chain joins TRBV9 and TRBJ1-2, with a weak D call TRBD1 (5 bases). Trimming shortened V by 4 bases and J by 8 bases, and 15 bases separated the two germline ends. CDR3 length equals 13 residues. The germline CDR1 and CDR2 sequences are SGDLS and YYNGEE.